This passage covers 21 T cell receptor beta chains from one sample sequenced in a study of cytomegalovirus exposure and HLA in healthy donors. PCR amplification relied on 60 Vbeta primers (plus 13 Jbeta primers). The table came from immunoSEQ multiplex PCR; TCRdb's copy has only in-frame clones and leaves some out. The data contain 150,000 to 200,000 clones, around 88% of them seen just once; the ten biggest clones take up 0.65% to 0.9%. Sequences were obtained from PBMCs. The source of these receptors is a woman in her twenties or thirties in good health and CMV-seronegative.

CDR3 coding DNA: TGTGCCAGCAGAGACGCGCGGGGGGGCACGTACAATGAGCAGTTCTTC. It translates to CASRDARGGTYNEQFF. This chain uses TRBV2 with TRBJ2-1; TRBD2 matches 9 bases. Trimming cost V 6 bases and J 4 bases; bases outside gene matches: 10. This CDR3 contains 16 residues. Germline V gene lookup returns CDR1 SNHLY and CDR2 FYNNEI.

The chain has TRBV30 and TRBJ1-5; D is undetermined. Deletions cut 2 bases from V and 11 bases from J, with 13 bases between. The CDR3 contains 12 residues. Germline V gene lookup returns CDR1 GTSNPN and CDR2 SVGIG (reference sequence). CDR3: CAWSSGARSQHF. The CDR3 region has the DNA TGTGCCTGGAGTTCGGGTGCTAGGTCCCAGCATTTT. The full variable domain, rest sourced from reference TRBV30 and TRBJ1-5, is SQTIHQWPATLVQPVGSPLSLECTVEGTSNPNLYWYRQAAGRGLQLLFYSVGIGQISSEVPQNLSASRPQDRQFILSSKKLLLSDSGFYLCAWSSGARSQHFGDGTRLSIL.

The rearrangement joins TRBV7-2 to TRBJ2-5; D unclear. This CDR3 comprises 14 residues. With 1 base removed from V and 2 bases from J, the gap between germline ends came to 8 bases. CDR1 and CDR2 from the germline V gene are SGHTA and FQGNSA. CDR3 sequence: CASSLVGRQETQYF. CDR3 DNA: TGTGCCAGCAGCTTAGTTGGGCGACAAGAGACCCAGTACTTC.

V and J are TRBV29-1 and TRBJ2-3; possibly TRBD2 for D (5 bases). The CDR3 has 15 residues. Germline V gene sequence: CDR1 SQVTM, CDR2 ANQGSEA. The ends were cut back, 7 bases at V and 2 bases at J, with 19 bases in the middle. This chain's CDR3 is CSAPRGVLLTDTQYF. The CDR3 DNA sequence: TGCAGCGCCCCTCGGGGAGTCTTACTCACAGATACGCAGTATTTT.

The V and J genes are TRBV18 and TRBJ2-7; a possible D gene is TRBD2 (5 bases). Germline V gene lookup returns CDR1 KGHSH and CDR2 LQKENI. V lost 3 bases and J 7 bases, leaving 13 bases between the germline ends. The CDR3 is 13 residues long. The CDR3 spells CASSPTSPGEQYF. For the CDR3, the DNA is TGTGCCAGCTCACCGACCTCGCCGGGAGAGCAGTACTTC.

The chain couples TRBV5-1 to TRBJ2-7; TRBD1 matches at 8 bases. The junction had 3 bases not matched to a gene; V was cut back by 0 bases and J by 1 base. This CDR3 spans 15 amino acids. The germline CDR1 and CDR2 sequences are SGHRS and YFSETQ. The CDR3 bases are TGCGCCAGCAGCTTGGTTGGGACAGGTTCCTACGAGCAGTACTTC. Protein product: CASSLVGTGSYEQYF.

Turning to this clone: At one end the junction does not follow the germline gene, possibly because of a read error. The rearrangement uses TRBV9 and TRBJ1-3, with 7 bases lining up with TRBD1. The CDR3 has 15 residues. Germline V CDR1 and CDR2: SGDLS, YYNGEE. In DNA, the CDR3 is TGTGCCAGCAGCCGACAGGGAGACGCTGGAAACACCGTATATTTT. It encodes CASSRQGDAGNTVYF.

The chain has TRBV18 and TRBJ2-7, with 9 bases that match TRBD2. The germline CDR1 and CDR2 sequences are KGHSH and LQKENI. The CDR3 runs to 16 residues. Unmatched junction bases numbered 5, after V lost 2 bases and J lost 0 bases. In nucleotides, the CDR3 is TGTGCCAGCTCACCATCCGGGACTAGCCTCTCCTACGAGCAGTACTTC. Protein: CASSPSGTSLSYEQYF.

This clone was picked up one time. The genes are TRBV19 and TRBJ2-7; D may be TRBD1 (6 bases). This CDR3 comprises 15 residues. CDR1 and CDR2 (germline): LNHDA, SQIVND (reference sequence). Trimming shortened V by 3 bases and J by 3 bases, and 15 bases separated the two germline ends. The CDR3 coding sequence is TGTGCCAGTAGTATTGGCCCGACAGGCCTCTACGAGCAGTACTTC. Protein product: CASSIGPTGLYEQYF.

The sample holds a few counts of this clone. This chain uses TRBV7-3 with TRBJ2-7; 11 nucleotides line up with TRBD1. With 5 bases clipped from V and 6 bases from J, the junction kept 12 bases outside the gene matches. Germline CDR1 is SGHTA and CDR2 is FQGTGA. This CDR3 region has 16 residues. DNA of the CDR3: TGTGCCAGCAGCGTGTCCCGCGGCGGGACAGGGGGCGAGCAGTACTTC. Protein: CASSVSRGGTGGEQYF.

This chain connects TRBV5-4 to TRBJ2-3; no clear D gene. This CDR3 comprises 13 residues. Per the germline V gene, CDR1 is SGHNT and CDR2 is YYREEE (reference sequence). Trimming pared 4 bases from V and 0 bases from J, leaving 6 bases between. The CDR3 is CASSRASTDTQYF. The CDR3 DNA is TGTGCCAGCAGCCGAGCCAGCACAGATACGCAGTATTTT.

Comment on this clone: One end of the junction varies from germline; a read error may be responsible. The chain is built from TRBV14 and TRBJ2-5; 8 nucleotides line up with TRBD2. The CDR3 totals 15 residues. Germline-derived CDR1 and CDR2 are SGHDN and FVKESK. The CDR3 DNA reads as TGTGCCAGCAGCCAAGAACTAAGCGGGGGCGAAGGCCTGGACTTC. Its translation: CASSQELSGGEGLDF.

The chain employs TRBV5-1 and TRBJ2-7; tentatively, D is TRBD2 (6 bases). Deletions cut 1 base from V and 2 bases from J, with 19 bases between. This CDR3 comprises 17 residues. CDR1 and CDR2 (germline): SGHRS, YFSETQ. In DNA, the CDR3 is TGCGCCAGCAGCTTGAGTGTGCTGCGGGGAGCCACCTACGAGCAGTACTTC. It codes for CASSLSVLRGATYEQYF.

The V gene is TRBV29-1, the J gene TRBJ2-1; 8 bases are shared with TRBD1. V shed 0 bases, J shed 8 bases, and the junction held 9 bases outside the gene matches. Germline V gives CDR1 SQVTM, CDR2 ANQGSEA. This CDR3 contains 15 residues. The CDR3 reads CSVEDQAQGAYEQFF. In DNA, the CDR3 is TGCAGCGTTGAAGATCAGGCGCAGGGGGCCTATGAGCAGTTCTTC.

Worth noting for this clone: This sample also contains other DNA sequences that code for the same CDR3. The J gene is TRBJ2-1, the V gene TRBV29-1; 11 nucleotides align to TRBD2. The CDR3 totals 13 residues. Trimming removed 1 base from V and 13 bases from J; junction bases left unmatched: 6. Germline V gene sequence: CDR1 SQVTM, CDR2 ANQGSEA. In DNA form, the CDR3 reads TGCAGCGTTGAAGTCCTAGCGGGGGGACCTCAGTTCTTC. It is translated as CSVEVLAGGPQFF.

The chain joins TRBV5-4 to TRBJ2-3, with D unclear. Germline V CDR1 and CDR2: SGHNT, YYREEE (reference sequence). The germline V and J ends were trimmed by 2 bases and 6 bases, with 19 bases remaining between them. This CDR3 is 16 amino acids long. The CDR3 bases are TGTGCCAGCAGCTTTTGGGTCGGTACGGCCGGGGATACGCAGTATTTT. It encodes CASSFWVGTAGDTQYF. Full variable domain (remainder filled in from reference TRBV5-4 and TRBJ2-3): ETGVTQSPTHLIKTRGQQVTLRCSSQSGHNTVSWYQQALGQGPQFIFQYYREEENGRGNFPPRFSGLQFPNYSSELNVNALELDDSALYLCASSFWVGTAGDTQYFGPGTRLTVL.

The genes are TRBV6-1 and TRBJ1-6; TRBD1 aligns across 7 bases. V gave up 3 bases and J gave up 10 bases; unmatched junction bases: 6. The length of the CDR3 is 14 residues. Germline CDR1 is MNHNS and CDR2 is SASEGT. CDR3 sequence: CASSDRQGKSPLHF. CDR3 bases: TGTGCCAGCAGTGACAGACAGGGTAAATCACCCCTCCACTTT.

The count of this clone is one. V and J are TRBV5-4 and TRBJ1-2; D possibly corresponds to TRBD1 (5 bases). CDR1 is SGHNT, CDR2 YYREEE, per germline (reference sequence). The CDR3 extends over 15 amino acids. V lost 4 bases and J lost 0, with 13 bases in between. CDR3 sequence (DNA): TGTGCCAGCAGCCCAAACGGGGGGGCTAACTATGGCTACACCTTC. This gives the protein CASSPNGGANYGYTF.

The genes are TRBV27 and TRBJ1-4, with TRBD1 identical over 8 bases. Germline loops: CDR1 MNHEY, CDR2 SMNVEV (reference sequence). The CDR3 has 18 amino acids. V shed 3 bases and J 7 bases; nucleotides not matched to a gene: 16. Here the CDR3 reads CASSFFRGPGTSGEKLFF. In DNA form, the CDR3 reads TGTGCCAGCAGTTTTTTCAGGGGGCCCGGAACTTCGGGTGAAAAACTGTTTTTT.

Written as DNA, the CDR3 is TGTGCCAGCTCACCACAACAGCCCGACTACGAGCAGTACTTC. Translating gives CASSPQQPDYEQYF. V is TRBV18 and J is TRBJ2-7; D not resolved. CDR1 and CDR2 (germline): KGHSH, LQKENI. The V end was cut by 1 base, the J end by 3 bases, with 10 bases between. This CDR3 has 14 residues.

J is TRBJ1-3 and V is TRBV6-5; D remains unclear. This CDR3 is 14 amino acids long. The ends were cut back, 3 bases at V and 4 bases at J, with 10 bases in the middle. Germline V gene sequence: CDR1 MNHEY, CDR2 SVGAGI. CDR3 protein: CASSYRHLGNTIYF. In DNA, the CDR3 is TGTGCCAGCAGTTATCGACATCTCGGAAACACCATATATTTT.